This T cell receptor beta chain was profiled in a study of blood T cell repertoires in COVID-19. Study as a whole: Acute and convalescent COVID-19 samples came from the United States, Italy and Spain.

Repertoires were generated with immunoSEQ multiplex PCR, while TCRdb's copy carries only in-frame clones and drops some. Seen here are 200,000 to 250,000 clones, roughly 90% observed once, and the top ten hold roughly 3.4%. This CDR3 is 16 amino acids long. V gave up 3 bases and J gave up 6 bases; unmatched junction bases: 11. CDR1 is KGHSH, CDR2 LQKENI, per germline. The J gene is TRBJ1-2, the V gene TRBV18; 9 bases map to TRBD1. The TCR was taken from a woman between 40 and 55 years old with acute COVID-19. The sample was PBMCs or T cells enriched from blood (not recorded which). The chain's CDR3 is CASSPSGQGSRNGYTF. The CDR3, as DNA: TGTGCCAGCTCACCCAGTGGACAGGGGAGTAGGAATGGCTACACCTTC.